This T cell receptor (beta chain) is drawn from a study of blood T cell repertoires in COVID-19. Study summary: The analysed material was cDNA or gDNA that came from T cells, B-cell-depleted T cells, or PBMCs.

Trimming took 8 bases from V and 1 from J, leaving 14 bases between them. Germline loops: CDR1 MNHEY, CDR2 SVGAGI. This CDR3 has 14 amino acids. Profiling relied on immunoSEQ multiplex PCR, and the TCRdb table lists in-frame clones only, not all of them. The table shows some 250,000 clones, with 75% to 90% occurring only once. Sequenced material: peripheral blood. The source is a woman aged 25 to 39 who had recovered from COVID-19. The chain couples TRBV6-5 to TRBJ1-1, with TRBD1 as a possible D gene (6 bases). The CDR3 DNA follows: TGTGCCAGCCGCGAGTCAGGGGCGAACACTGAAGCTTTCTTT. Protein product: CASRESGANTEAFF.